The 10 T cell receptor beta chains presented below share a single source sample, sequenced in a study of blood T cell repertoires in COVID-19. Assay: immunoSEQ multiplex PCR; the TCRdb copy retains only in-frame clones and omits some. The sample lists about 83,000 clones, 70% to 90% occurring once. Sequences were obtained from peripheral blood. All receptors come from an elderly man with active or convalescent COVID-19.

This chain joins TRBV7-9 and TRBJ2-2; possible D gene TRBD2, 5 bases. Germline loops: CDR1 SEHNR, CDR2 FQNEAQ (reference sequence). CDR3 size: 13 residues. V was clipped by 2 bases and J by 5 bases, with 6 bases between them. CDR3 in amino acids: CASSLTGTGELFF. In DNA form, the CDR3 reads TGTGCCAGCAGCTTAACGGGAACCGGGGAGCTGTTTTTT.

About this clone: One end of the junction varies from germline; a read error may be responsible. The genes are TRBV11-3 and TRBJ2-2; D is ambiguous. Germline values: CDR1 SGHNT, CDR2 YENEEA. This CDR3 has 13 residues. CDR3 amino acids: CASSPTKTGELFF. CDR3 sequence (DNA): TGTGCCAGCAGCCCTACGAAGACCGGGGAGCTGTTTTTT.

The chain links TRBV4-1 to TRBJ1-1; a possible D gene is TRBD1 (6 bases). CDR1 and CDR2 from the germline V gene are MGHRA and YSYEKL. This CDR3 is 14 amino acids long. V was trimmed by 0 bases and J by 1 base, leaving 6 bases between them. CDR3: CASSQEGQNTEAFF. CDR3 nucleotides: TGCGCCAGCAGCCAAGAGGGACAGAACACTGAAGCTTTCTTT.

The table lists this clone with a few counts. The gene calls are TRBV11-3 and TRBJ2-1; D is unresolved. CDR3 length equals 13 residues. Per germline, CDR1 SGHNT and CDR2 YENEEA. V was trimmed by 6 bases and J by 4 bases, leaving 10 bases between them. CDR3 coding DNA: TGTGCCAGCAGTCAGGTCCTTTACAATGAGCAGTTCTTC. Translating it yields CASSQVLYNEQFF.

The chain joins TRBV5-1 to TRBJ2-3; D is undetermined. This CDR3 spans 15 amino acids. V lost 0 bases and J lost 2, with 10 bases in between. Germline V CDR1 and CDR2: SGHRS, YFSETQ. DNA of the CDR3: TGCGCCAGCAGCTTGGGCAGGCCATACACAGATACGCAGTATTTT. Its translation: CASSLGRPYTDTQYF.

The chain couples TRBV25-1 to TRBJ2-2; D is unresolved. This CDR3 region has 14 residues. Germline V gene data show CDR1 as MGHDK and CDR2 as SYGVNS. The V end was cut by 5 bases, the J end by 6 bases, with 13 bases between. This CDR3 reads CASSNSENAGELFF. The CDR3 DNA is TGTGCCAGCAGTAATAGTGAAAATGCCGGGGAGCTGTTTTTT.

V gene TRBV7-8 combines with J gene TRBJ2-7; the D is unclear. The CDR3 totals 15 residues. Trimming took 1 base from V and 6 from J, leaving 16 bases between them. Germline CDR1 is SGHVS and CDR2 is FQNEAQ. DNA for the CDR3: TGTGCCAGCAGCTTAGATTCCACTCCGGGTCGCGAGCAGTACGTC. Its translation is CASSLDSTPGREQYV.

DNA of the CDR3: TGTGCCACCAGCAGAGGTTCTGCACTTAGCAATCAGCCCCAGCATTTT. It encodes CATSRGSALSNQPQHF. V is TRBV15 and J is TRBJ1-5; D is unresolved. CDR1 and CDR2 (germline): LNHNV, YYDKDF (reference sequence). Trimming left V 1 base short and J 0 bases short, with 10 bases between. This CDR3 is built from 16 residues.

This chain uses TRBV6-1 with TRBJ1-2; D may be TRBD1 (5 bases). Germline V CDR1 and CDR2: MNHNS, SASEGT. The CDR3 sequence is 15 residues long. Trimming pared 3 bases from V and 0 bases from J, leaving 11 bases between. The CDR3 loop is CASSDGGTPNYGYTF. As DNA, the CDR3 is TGTGCCAGCAGTGATGGGGGGACTCCTAACTATGGCTACACCTTC.

Concerning this clone: The same CDR3 can be traced to other DNA sequences in this sample. The chain carries TRBV6-5 and TRBJ1-4, with 10 nucleotides matching TRBD1. The germline gives CDR1 MNHEY, CDR2 SVGAGI. The CDR3 loop spans 14 amino acids. V lost 6 bases and J lost 7; bases outside the gene matches: 5. CDR3 residues: CASSRQGAGEKLFF. The CDR3 DNA is TGTGCCAGCAGCAGACAGGGGGCGGGTGAAAAACTGTTTTTT.